This TCR beta chain was captured by sequencing in a study of regulatory T cells in long-lasting Graves disease. Building the TCR beta libraries relied on iRepertoire HTBI primers, and CDR3 regions underwent Arm-PCR. TCRdb called the multiplex PCR reads again in MiXCR, with one record for every CDR3 protein. Of some 450,000 distinct CDR3 sequences in the sample, about 17% are singletons; the top ten hold around a tenth. Germline V gene data show CDR1 as SGHDN and CDR2 as FVKESK. This CDR3 has 14 residues. V was shortened by 1 base and J by 7 bases, with 11 bases between the two germline ends. The time point here: newly diagnosed GD, antithyroid drugs for less than 3 months. RNA isolated from PBMCs was used to make the TCR library. This same sample was also taken into another study, of T cells in Graves' hyperthyroidism and ophthalmopathy. In that study: Blood shared most expanded thyroid clonotypes above 0.001.

The sequence was collected from a woman aged 30 to 39 with Graves disease. The chain is built from TRBV14 and TRBJ2-1; D unclear. The sample in question was peripheral blood mononuclear cells (PBMCs), obtained at new diagnosis, from a patient treated with antithyroid drugs. This CDR3 is CASSQVYPANEQFF. CDR3 sequence (DNA): TGTGCCAGCAGCCAAGTGTACCCGGCGAATGAGCAGTTCTTC.